The clone carrying this TCR beta chain has ten or more counts. This sample is part of a study of early T cells in non-severe SARS-CoV-2 infection. One entry per CDR3 protein, called by TCRdb with MiXCR from the 5' RACE reads. The profile shows about 25,000 distinct CDR3 sequences, 4.3% of them singletons. The ends were cut back, 0 bases at V and 0 bases at J, with 10 bases in the middle. Germline V CDR1 and CDR2: KGHSH, LQKENI. This CDR3 region has 16 residues. The V call is TRBV18, the J call TRBJ2-3; D is possibly TRBD1 (5 bases). The sequenced sample was whole blood. The clonotype comes from an adult who was a healthcare worker with PCR-confirmed SARS-CoV-2 infection or an uninfected control (not recorded which). The CDR3 is CASSPPVGASTDTQYF. CDR3 coding DNA: TGTGCCAGCTCACCACCGGTAGGGGCGAGCACAGATACGCAGTATTTT.